One sample yielded the 23 T cell receptor beta chains listed below, sequenced in a study of shared clonotypes between healthy human individuals. Method: immunoSEQ multiplex PCR; TCRdb's copy keeps in-frame clones and lacks some. Here the sample spans about 990,000 clones, around 78% being singletons. Sequencing used memory CD4+ T cells from PBMCs. Indicated subset: CD45RA-negative fraction. The receptors come from a young man in good health. Some clones in this sample may be carry-over from other donors' samples.

The chain couples TRBV7-3 to TRBJ2-7; 8 nucleotides align to TRBD2. CDR1 SGHTA and CDR2 FQGTGA come from the germline V gene. Germline trimming cut 4 bases from V and 6 bases from J; bases unmatched to any gene: 5. The CDR3 length is 13 residues. The CDR3 DNA is TGTGCCAGCAGCTCGGGACTAGGGGGCGAGCAGTACTTC. It is translated as CASSSGLGGEQYF.

The count of this clone is one. CDR3 in amino acids: CASRTANEKLFF. CDR3 sequence (DNA): TGTGCCAGCAGAACAGCAAATGAAAAACTGTTTTTT. V is TRBV28 and J is TRBJ1-4; D unresolved. This CDR3 comprises 12 residues. CDR1 MDHEN and CDR2 SYDVKM come from the germline V gene. The V and J ends lost 6 bases and 5 bases respectively, with 7 bases between them.

The CDR3 here is CASSRWDRAVSGNTIYF. As DNA, the CDR3 is TGTGCCAGCAGCCGCTGGGACAGGGCGGTCTCTGGAAACACCATATATTTT. The chain carries TRBV7-2 and TRBJ1-3, with 9 bases lining up with TRBD1. Germline assignment: CDR1 SGHTA and CDR2 FQGNSA. The CDR3 is 17 amino acids. The V segment lost 5 bases and the J segment 0 bases; nucleotides outside the gene matches: 8.

This chain links TRBV6-4 with TRBJ1-2; no reliable D call. The V gene lost 7 bases and the J gene lost 10 bases, with 16 bases spanning the gap. This CDR3 comprises 12 residues. Germline lookup yields CDR1 MRHNA and CDR2 SNTAGT. The CDR3 is CASNSVGGPYTF. The CDR3 DNA follows: TGTGCCAGCAATTCCGTGGGTGGGCCCTACACCTTC.

The chain combines TRBV2 with TRBJ2-6; no reliable D call. Trimming removed 4 bases from V and 3 bases from J, with 7 bases in between. The CDR3 sequence is 14 residues long. Germline V CDR1 and CDR2: SNHLY, FYNNEI. CDR3 loop: CASSAVGGANVLTF. The CDR3, as DNA: TGTGCCAGCAGTGCTGTGGGTGGGGCCAACGTCCTGACTTTC. The full variable domain, its missing parts supplied by reference TRBV2 and TRBJ2-6, is EPEVTQTPSHQVTQMGQEVILRCVPISNHLYFYWYRQILGQKVEFLVSFYNNEISEKSEIFDDQFSVERPDGSNFTLKIRSTKLEDSAMYFCASSAVGGANVLTFGAGSRLTVL.

V gene TRBV18 combines with J gene TRBJ2-5; D may be TRBD2 (7 bases). The CDR3 contains 14 residues. Germline loops: CDR1 KGHSH, CDR2 LQKENI. The V and J ends lost 3 bases and 7 bases respectively, with 15 bases between them. The CDR3 sequence is CASSPDGGLGTQYF. Written as DNA, the CDR3 is TGTGCCAGCTCACCTGACGGGGGGCTGGGGACCCAGTACTTC.

This clone was counted a single time. The chain has TRBV7-2 and TRBJ1-2, with a tentative D call TRBD1 (5 bases). Trimming removed 5 bases from V and 7 bases from J, with 14 bases in between. The germline V gene has CDR1 SGHTA and CDR2 FQGNSA. The CDR3 has 13 residues. The CDR3 spells CASSPNRDGGYTF. DNA for the CDR3: TGTGCCAGCAGCCCGAACCGGGACGGTGGCTACACCTTC.

The chain combines TRBV2 with TRBJ1-1; 8 bases line up with TRBD1. CDR3 size: 14 residues. Trimming took 6 bases from V and 1 from J; bases not matched to a gene: 4. CDR1 SNHLY and CDR2 FYNNEI come from the germline V gene. The CDR3 DNA reads TGTGCCAGCAGGACTGGACAGGGGAACACTGAAGCTTTCTTT. Its protein is CASRTGQGNTEAFF.

The rearrangement uses TRBV28 and TRBJ1-1, with 7 bases matching TRBD1. CDR1 and CDR2 (germline): MDHEN, SYDVKM. This CDR3 is built from 15 residues. J was trimmed by 8 bases and V by 2 bases; bases with no gene match: 11. The CDR3, as DNA: TGTGCCAGCAGTTTAGGGAGGACAGGAAACTTAGAAGCTTTCTTT. It yields the protein CASSLGRTGNLEAFF.

J is TRBJ2-2 and V is TRBV2; the D is unclear. The V and J ends lost 7 bases and 3 bases respectively, with 6 bases between them. This CDR3 is built from 12 residues. Germline values: CDR1 SNHLY, CDR2 FYNNEI. This CDR3 reads CASTVHTGELFF. The DNA of the CDR3 is TGTGCCAGCACCGTCCACACCGGGGAGCTGTTTTTT.

This clone was observed at least ten times. The sample has other DNA sequences that encode this CDR3 too. V and J are TRBV18 and TRBJ1-5; D is unresolved. Germline V lookup: CDR1 KGHSH, CDR2 LQKENI. V was trimmed by 6 bases and J by 2 bases, leaving 8 bases between them. This CDR3 has 13 amino acids. The CDR3 spells CASSPTGNQPQHF. The DNA of the CDR3 is TGTGCCAGCTCCCCGACCGGCAATCAGCCCCAGCATTTT.

V gene TRBV10-3 combines with J gene TRBJ2-1; D gene unclear. The CDR3 loop spans 16 amino acids. Germline V CDR1 and CDR2: ENHRY, SYGVKD. Between the trimmed V and J ends, which lost 4 bases and 0 bases, there was a span of 13 bases. CDR3 residues: CAISAYADLSYNEQFF. DNA for the CDR3: TGTGCCATCAGTGCCTATGCGGATCTCTCCTACAATGAGCAGTTCTTC.

This sequence joins TRBV15 and TRBJ1-4, with a tentative D call TRBD1 (6 bases). This CDR3 is 13 amino acids long. The V gene lost 1 base and the J gene lost 8 bases, with 8 bases spanning the gap. Germline CDR1 reads LNHNV; CDR2 reads YYDKDF (reference sequence). In DNA form, the CDR3 reads TGTGCCACCAGCAGAGGGGGGCAGGAAAAACTGTTTTTT. It translates to CATSRGGQEKLFF.

This clone is a singleton in its sample. V is TRBV2 and J is TRBJ1-1, with D possibly TRBD1 on 5 matching bases. This CDR3 is built from 13 residues. Per the germline V gene, CDR1 is SNHLY and CDR2 is FYNNEI. The germline V and J ends were trimmed by 7 bases and 3 bases, with 12 bases remaining between them. The CDR3 loop is CASIPGTYTEAFF. CDR3 nucleotides: TGTGCCAGCATTCCAGGGACTTACACTGAAGCTTTCTTT.

The J gene is TRBJ2-2, the V gene TRBV5-1, with no clear D. Germline V gene lookup returns CDR1 SGHRS and CDR2 YFSETQ. The CDR3 loop spans 14 amino acids. Trimming removed 0 bases from V and 2 bases from J, with 5 bases in between. Here the CDR3 reads CASSLGHNTGELFF. The CDR3 coding sequence is TGCGCCAGCAGCTTGGGGCATAACACCGGGGAGCTGTTTTTT.

This chain connects TRBV29-1 to TRBJ1-2; 7 nucleotides line up with TRBD1. The CDR3 covers 12 residues. V dropped 4 bases and J dropped 10; count of bases not matched to a gene: 9. The germline gives CDR1 SQVTM, CDR2 ANQGSEA. The CDR3 protein is CSVANRGWDYTF. The CDR3 DNA sequence: TGCAGCGTTGCGAACAGGGGTTGGGACTACACCTTC.

The chain carries TRBV4-1 and TRBJ1-6; D may be TRBD1 (5 bases). Germline lookup yields CDR1 MGHRA and CDR2 YSYEKL. This CDR3 comprises 17 residues. The ends were cut back, 0 bases at V and 0 bases at J, with 9 bases in the middle. CDR3 protein: CASSQERGSSYNSPLHF. As DNA, the CDR3 is TGCGCCAGCAGCCAAGAAAGGGGCAGCTCCTATAATTCACCCCTCCACTTT.

The gene calls are TRBV28 and TRBJ2-7; unclear D gene. The CDR3 sequence is 12 residues long. V lost 5 bases and J lost 7, with 12 bases in between. CDR1 and CDR2 (germline): MDHEN, SYDVKM. CDR3 protein: CASSLSNTEQYF. DNA for the CDR3: TGTGCCAGCAGTCTATCAAACACGGAGCAGTACTTC.

The V and J genes are TRBV2 and TRBJ1-3; 8 bases map to TRBD1. V shed 11 bases and J 4 bases; nucleotides not matched to a gene: 7. Germline loops: CDR1 SNHLY, CDR2 FYNNEI. The CDR3 totals 13 residues. CDR3 sequence (DNA): TGTGCCGGACTTCGGGACAGGGGAAACACCATATATTTT. This encodes CAGLRDRGNTIYF.

The chain joins TRBV5-1 to TRBJ1-1, with D possibly being TRBD1 (6 bases). Germline CDR1 is SGHRS and CDR2 is YFSETQ. Trimming stripped 0 bases from V and 4 bases from J, with 22 bases between. The CDR3 runs to 18 residues. The CDR3 DNA sequence: TGCGCCAGCAGCTTGGTGGGGGGGGCGCAGGGATTGGGCACTGAAGCTTTCTTT. Its translation is CASSLVGGAQGLGTEAFF. Full variable domain (outside the CDR3, taken from reference TRBV5-1 and TRBJ1-1): KAGVTQTPRYLIKTRGQQVTLSCSPISGHRSVSWYQQTPGQGLQFLFEYFSETQRNKGNFPGRFSGRQFSNSRSEMNVSTLELGDSALYLCASSLVGGAQGLGTEAFFGQGTRLTVV.

The chain has TRBV7-9 and TRBJ1-1, with a possible D match to TRBD1 (5 bases). V gave up 2 bases and J gave up 5 bases, with 9 bases separating them. Per germline, CDR1 SEHNR and CDR2 FQNEAQ (reference sequence). This CDR3 is 13 amino acids long. The CDR3 DNA sequence: TGTGCCAGCAGCTTACCCGGGGCGACTGAAGCTTTCTTT. Amino acids: CASSLPGATEAFF.

The sample holds a few counts of this clone. Different DNA sequences within this sample yield the same CDR3. This chain uses TRBV5-1 with TRBJ2-3; D may be TRBD1 or TRBD2 (5 bases each). The CDR3 covers 15 residues. Germline V gene sequence: CDR1 SGHRS, CDR2 YFSETQ. The V gene lost 4 bases and the J gene lost 0 bases, with 12 bases spanning the gap. CDR3 loop: CASSPGTGSTDTQYF. The CDR3, as DNA: TGCGCCAGCAGCCCCGGGACGGGCAGCACAGATACGCAGTATTTT.

The V call is TRBV28, the J call TRBJ1-1; 12 bases map to TRBD1. Trimming took 6 bases from V and 13 from J; bases not matched to a gene: 18. There are 16 residues in the CDR3. Germline CDR1 reads MDHEN; CDR2 reads SYDVKM. The CDR3 nucleotides are TGTGCCAGCAGGCCCTCGAGGGGACAGGGGGCGATGTCGGTTTTCTTT. Translation: CASRPSRGQGAMSVFF.